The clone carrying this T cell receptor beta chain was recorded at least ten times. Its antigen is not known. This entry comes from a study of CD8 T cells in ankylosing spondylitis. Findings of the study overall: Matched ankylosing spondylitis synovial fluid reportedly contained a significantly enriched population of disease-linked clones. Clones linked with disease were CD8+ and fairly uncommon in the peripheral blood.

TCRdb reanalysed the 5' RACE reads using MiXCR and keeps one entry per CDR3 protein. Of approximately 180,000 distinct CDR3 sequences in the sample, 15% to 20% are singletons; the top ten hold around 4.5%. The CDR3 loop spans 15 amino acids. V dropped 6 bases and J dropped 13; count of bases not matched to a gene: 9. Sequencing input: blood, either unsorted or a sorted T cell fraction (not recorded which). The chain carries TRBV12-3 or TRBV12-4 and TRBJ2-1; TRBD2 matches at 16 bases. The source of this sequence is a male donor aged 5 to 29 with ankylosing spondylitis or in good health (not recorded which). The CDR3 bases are TGTGCCAGCAGGCAAGGGACTAGCGGGAGGGGAACCCAGTTCTTC. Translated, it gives CASRQGTSGRGTQFF.